This T cell receptor beta chain is drawn from a study of T cells in Graves' hyperthyroidism and ophthalmopathy. Amplification of TCR beta CDR3 regions was performed using RNA transcripts as template. Primed by the HTBI set, a first-round RT-PCR was run on the TCR CDR3. TCRdb itself ran the multiplex PCR reads through MiXCR, one entry per CDR3 protein. The sample lists about 380,000 distinct CDR3 sequences; about 14% were seen once. In germline, CDR1 is SQVTM, CDR2 ANQGSEA. This CDR3 is built from 15 residues. V lost 7 bases to trimming and J lost 1 base; unmatched junction nucleotides: 6. Investigators excluded patients with uncontrolled infection, other autoimmune disease, pregnancy or lactation. PBMCs were obtained from 10 ml fresh peripheral blood. This clonotype has just a few counts. The target antigen is unknown. Study-level points and caveats: Through a model of 13 V-J features, ophthalmopathy was separated from stable hyperthyroidism. Prediction of ophthalmopathy progression came a median around 6 months pre-onset.

V and J are TRBV29-1 and TRBJ2-6, with 8 bases lining up with TRBD1. The clonotype was recovered from a woman in her twenties or thirties with Graves' ophthalmopathy. Sequencing was carried out using blood. CDR3 in DNA: TGCAGCGCGGGACAGGTTACATCTGGGGCCAACGTCCTGACTTTC. It translates to CSAGQVTSGANVLTF.